This entry lists 19 T cell receptor beta chains sequenced from one sample in a study of blood T cells in healthy people across ages. The use of a sample-barcoded 5' primer and a J-beta primer mix characterized a second PCR of about 7 to 12 cycles. TCRdb re-analysed the 5' RACE reads in MiXCR, keeping a single row per CDR3 protein. The repertoire consists of roughly 1,000,000 distinct CDR3 sequences, with under 30% occurring once and the leading ten covering about 0.69%. These records were also assigned to another study, of T cells of mothers and their children.

The sample comprised blood. The source of these receptors is a girl aged 2-10 years in good health.

This chain connects TRBV12-3 or TRBV12-4 to TRBJ2-1, with D perhaps matching TRBD1 or TRBD2 (5 bases each). The CDR3 covers 15 residues. V lost 6 bases, J lost 8 bases, and 20 bases lay in between. The CDR3 here is CASSDRGPVIDEQFF. The CDR3 DNA is TGTGCCAGCAGCGACCGGGGCCCCGTGATAGATGAGCAGTTCTTC.

In DNA form, the CDR3 reads TGTGCCAGCAGGATCAACAGGGCTGAAAAACTGTTTTTT. It translates to CASRINRAEKLFF. The chain uses TRBV6-5 and TRBJ1-4, with D tentatively TRBD1 (6 bases). Trimming removed 6 bases from V and 7 bases from J, with 12 bases in between. CDR1 and CDR2 (germline): MNHEY, SVGAGI. CDR3 size: 13 residues.

This clonotype was observed once. V and J are TRBV29-1 and TRBJ1-1; tentative D call: TRBD1 (5 bases). V was shortened by 5 bases and J by 2 bases, with 12 bases between the two germline ends. Germline lookup yields CDR1 SQVTM and CDR2 ANQGSEA. This CDR3 comprises 13 residues. The CDR3 DNA follows: TGCAGCGTTAGGACACACATTAACACTGAAGCTTTCTTT. Its protein product is CSVRTHINTEAFF.

The CDR3 spells CSVVNRGQETQYF. The CDR3 DNA is TGCAGCGTTGTGAACAGGGGGCAAGAGACCCAGTACTTC. The chain joins TRBV29-1 to TRBJ2-5, with 8 bases fitting TRBD1. The CDR3 is made up of 13 amino acids. Trimming took 4 bases from V and 2 from J; bases not matched to a gene: 3. Germline lookup yields CDR1 SQVTM and CDR2 ANQGSEA.

This clonotype showed up just a few times. The chain combines TRBV6-1 with TRBJ2-5; 8 bases match TRBD1. The DNA end is more similar to TRBJ2-7, so the J call may be wrong. The CDR3 spans 14 residues. Germline-derived CDR1 and CDR2 are MNHNS and SASEGT. CDR3: CASSGPGQGPEQYF. CDR3 DNA: TGTGCCAGCAGTGGCCCTGGACAGGGCCCCGAGCAGTACTTC.

This clonotype appeared once. The genes are TRBV10-3 and TRBJ2-1; TRBD2 matches at 11 bases. There are 19 residues in the CDR3. The germline gives CDR1 ENHRY, CDR2 SYGVKD. J gave up 2 bases and V 3 bases, and 12 bases lay outside the gene matches. As DNA, the CDR3 is TGTGCCATCAGTGATCCGTTAGCGGGAGGGCCTTTGACCTACAATGAGCAGTTCTTC. Its protein is CAISDPLAGGPLTYNEQFF.

With respect to this clonotype: Compared with germline, one end of the junction differs, possibly owing to a read error. This chain joins TRBV5-1 and TRBJ2-3; TRBD2 matches at 9 bases. Germline CDR1 reads SGHRS; CDR2 reads YFSETQ. The CDR3 is made up of 14 amino acids. CDR3 nucleotide sequence: TGCGCCAGCAGCTTAGTAGCGGGAGCAGATACGCGGTATTTT. This translates into CASSLVAGADTRYF.

This clonotype was seen a few times. In DNA, the CDR3 is TGTGCCAGCAGTTACACAGGAGGAACCTACGAGCAGTACTTC. This codes for CASSYTGGTYEQYF. The V and J genes are TRBV6-5 and TRBJ2-7; D is perhaps TRBD1 or TRBD2 (5 bases each). Germline values: CDR1 MNHEY, CDR2 SVGAGI. V lost 2 bases and J 2 bases, leaving 10 bases between the germline ends. The CDR3 runs 14 residues.

This clonotype has just a few counts. The chain links TRBV12-3 or TRBV12-4 to TRBJ1-1; D remains unclear. The CDR3 totals 17 residues. Trimming removed 3 bases from V and 0 bases from J, with 17 bases in between. CDR3 loop: CASSFLVRQIMNTEAFF. CDR3 nucleotides: TGTGCCAGCAGTTTCCTCGTCAGACAAATCATGAACACTGAAGCTTTCTTT.

This chain links TRBV7-8 with TRBJ1-4; no reliable D call. The CDR3 extends over 16 amino acids. Germline CDR1 SGHVS, CDR2 FQNEAQ. V was pared by 1 base and J by 8 bases, with 17 bases between. In nucleotides, the CDR3 is TGTGCCAGCAGCTTAGGCCCTAGAACTCGAGAGGAAAAACTGTTTTTT. This sequence encodes CASSLGPRTREEKLFF. Drawing the rest from reference TRBV7-8 and TRBJ1-4, the complete variable domain is GAGVSQSPRYKVAKRGQDVALRCDPISGHVSLFWYQQALGQGPEFLTYFQNEAQLDKSGLPSDRFFAERPEGSVSTLKIQRTQQEDSAVYLCASSLGPRTREEKLFFGSGTQLSVL.

This chain uses TRBV7-9 with TRBJ1-1; 7 nucleotides match TRBD1. CDR3 size: 15 residues. Germline-derived CDR1 and CDR2 are SEHNR and FQNEAQ (reference sequence). The J segment lost 7 bases and the V segment lost 0 bases, leaving 8 bases of the junction unmatched. The CDR3 DNA sequence: TGTGCCAGCAGCTTAGCGCGCGGGGGACAGAATGAAGCTTTCTTT. The encoded protein is CASSLARGGQNEAFF. Full variable domain (missing parts from reference TRBV7-9 and TRBJ1-1): DTGVSQNPRHKITKRGQNVTFRCDPISEHNRLYWYRQTLGQGPEFLTYFQNEAQLEKSRLLSDRFSAERPKGSFSTLEIQRTEQGDSAMYLCASSLARGGQNEAFFGQGTRLTVV.

V and J are TRBV29-1 and TRBJ2-1, with 9 positions matching TRBD2. V lost 2 bases and J lost 9; bases outside the gene matches: 2. This CDR3 region has 12 residues. Per germline, CDR1 SQVTM and CDR2 ANQGSEA. The CDR3: CSVEIAGVEQFF. CDR3 nucleotide sequence: TGCAGCGTTGAAATAGCGGGGGTTGAGCAGTTCTTC.

The V gene is TRBV27, the J gene TRBJ2-3; TRBD1 matches at 12 bases. The V gene's germline CDR1 is MNHEY and CDR2 SMNVEV (reference sequence). The trim removed 3 bases at V and 5 bases at J, leaving 9 bases unmatched. This CDR3 spans 17 amino acids. Here the CDR3 reads CASSFLGTGGAGDTQYF. CDR3 DNA sequence: TGTGCCAGCAGTTTCCTCGGGACAGGGGGCGCGGGAGATACGCAGTATTTT.

This clonotype has a handful of counts. The J gene is TRBJ2-5, the V gene TRBV20-1; D may be TRBD1 (7 bases). CDR3 length: 14 residues. The V end was cut by 6 bases, the J end by 5 bases, with 19 bases between. Germline CDR1 and CDR2: DFQATT and SNEGSKA (reference sequence). DNA for the CDR3: TGCAGTGCGAAGTCAGGGGGGCTGGGGGAGACCCAGTACTTC. This sequence encodes CSAKSGGLGETQYF.

This clonotype has a handful of counts. The chain recombines TRBV29-1 with TRBJ1-1, with 7 bases identical to TRBD1. Looked up from germline, CDR1 is SQVTM and CDR2 is ANQGSEA. V trimming: 4 bases; J trimming: 5 bases; junction bases outside the gene matches: 7. The CDR3 contains 13 residues. The DNA of the CDR3 is TGCAGCGTTGGAGGGGGCTTGGGGACTGAAGCTTTCTTT. Protein: CSVGGGLGTEAFF.

This clonotype came up a few times. The chain joins TRBV7-8 to TRBJ2-7; a weak D match, TRBD1 (5 bases). The CDR3 covers 15 residues. Germline CDR1 reads SGHVS; CDR2 reads FQNEAQ. With 2 bases removed from V and 0 bases from J, the gap between germline ends came to 11 bases. CDR3 sequence reads: CASSLPRGSSYEQYF. The CDR3 DNA reads as TGTGCCAGCAGCTTACCAAGGGGAAGCTCCTACGAGCAGTACTTC.

This clonotype turned up a few times. V is TRBV20-1 and J is TRBJ1-3, with D possibly matching TRBD1 (5 bases). CDR3 length equals 14 residues. The germline CDR1 and CDR2 sequences are DFQATT and SNEGSKA (reference sequence). Trimming cost V 1 base and J 0 bases, with 7 bases left between them. The CDR3 spells CSARGDHSGNTIYF. CDR3 nucleotide sequence: TGCAGTGCTAGAGGGGACCACTCTGGAAACACCATATATTTT.

The V call is TRBV11-2, the J call TRBJ2-7; D assignment may be TRBD1 or TRBD2 (7 bases each). Trimming took off 0 bases at V and 2 bases at J, with 14 bases between the two ends. Per the germline V gene, CDR1 is SGHAT and CDR2 is FQNNGV. The CDR3 totals 16 residues. The CDR3 protein is CASSLEAGTDTYEQYF. CDR3 coding DNA: TGTGCCAGCAGCTTAGAAGCGGGGACAGATACCTACGAGCAGTACTTC.

This clonotype turned up a few times. The CDR3 DNA reads TGCAGTGCTCATAGTAAGCGGGAGAGGCCCCAAGAGACCCAGTACTTC. Translating gives CSAHSKRERPQETQYF. The chain recombines TRBV20-1 with TRBJ2-5; 8 nucleotides match TRBD2. The germline CDR1 and CDR2 sequences are DFQATT and SNEGSKA (reference sequence). With V trimmed by 5 bases and J by 1 base, 12 bases remained unmatched. The CDR3 is 16 amino acids.